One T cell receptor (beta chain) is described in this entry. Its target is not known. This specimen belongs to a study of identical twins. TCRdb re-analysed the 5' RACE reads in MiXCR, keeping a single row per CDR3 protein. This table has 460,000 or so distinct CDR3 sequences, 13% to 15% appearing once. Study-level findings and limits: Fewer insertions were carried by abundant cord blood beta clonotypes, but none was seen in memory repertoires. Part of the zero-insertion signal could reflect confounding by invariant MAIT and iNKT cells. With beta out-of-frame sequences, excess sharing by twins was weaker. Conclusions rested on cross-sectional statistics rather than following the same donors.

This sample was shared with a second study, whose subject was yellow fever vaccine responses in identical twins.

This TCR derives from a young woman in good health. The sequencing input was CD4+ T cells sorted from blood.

The CDR3 region is CASSTDPAGANVLTF. The DNA of the CDR3 is TGTGCCAGCAGTACCGACCCGGCTGGGGCCAACGTCCTGACTTTC. This rearrangement joins TRBV12-3 or TRBV12-4 to TRBJ2-6; D is unresolved. There are 15 residues in the CDR3. Trimming cost V 5 bases and J 2 bases, with 10 bases left between them.